This TCR beta chain was observed in a study of blood T cell repertoires in COVID-19. Germline CDR1 ENHRY, CDR2 SYGVKD. V lost 6 bases to trimming and J lost 3 bases, with 14 bases between them. The CDR3 totals 14 residues. Sequencing used immunoSEQ multiplex PCR; TCRdb keeps in-frame clones, though not all of them. The sample records a few hundred thousand clones, 89% being singletons. In terms of age and location, participants ranged from roughly 18 to 89 years and lived in 24 US areas. Participants were placed into cohorts based on the clinical history they reported. V is TRBV10-3 and J is TRBJ2-5; TRBD1 might be the D (8 bases). Sequencing was done on a sample of PBMCs or T cells enriched from blood (not recorded which). This receptor was obtained from a woman aged 40-49 years who had recovered from COVID-19. CDR3 sequence (DNA): TGTGCCATCAGCCCCACAGGGGGGGAAGAGACCCAGTACTTC. Translation: CAISPTGGEETQYF.